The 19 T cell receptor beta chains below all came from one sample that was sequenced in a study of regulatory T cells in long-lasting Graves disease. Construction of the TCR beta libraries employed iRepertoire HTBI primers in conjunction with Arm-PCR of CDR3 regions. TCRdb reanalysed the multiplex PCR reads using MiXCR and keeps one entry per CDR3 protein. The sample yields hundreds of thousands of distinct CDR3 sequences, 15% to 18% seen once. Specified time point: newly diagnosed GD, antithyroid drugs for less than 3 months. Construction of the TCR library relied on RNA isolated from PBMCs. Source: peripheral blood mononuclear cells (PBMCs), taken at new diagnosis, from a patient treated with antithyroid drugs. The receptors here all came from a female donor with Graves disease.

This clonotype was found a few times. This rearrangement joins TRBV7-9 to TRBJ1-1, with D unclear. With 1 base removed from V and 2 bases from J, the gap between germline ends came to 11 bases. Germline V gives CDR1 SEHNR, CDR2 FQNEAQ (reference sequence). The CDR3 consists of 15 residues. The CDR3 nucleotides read TGTGCCAGCAGCTTAGTGGGTCCAGCTAACACTGAAGCTTTCTTT. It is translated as CASSLVGPANTEAFF.

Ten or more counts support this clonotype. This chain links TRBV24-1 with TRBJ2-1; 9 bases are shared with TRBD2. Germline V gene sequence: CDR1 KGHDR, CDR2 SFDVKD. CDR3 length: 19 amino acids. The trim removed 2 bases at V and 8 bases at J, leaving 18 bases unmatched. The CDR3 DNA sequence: TGTGCCACCAGTGATTACCCCTCATCTGCGGGAGGGCCCATTGATGAGCAGTTCTTC. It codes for CATSDYPSSAGGPIDEQFF.

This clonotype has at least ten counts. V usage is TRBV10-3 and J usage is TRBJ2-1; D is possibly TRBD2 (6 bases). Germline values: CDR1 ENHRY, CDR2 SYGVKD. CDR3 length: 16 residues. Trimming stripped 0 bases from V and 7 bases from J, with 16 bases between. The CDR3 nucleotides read TGTGCCATCAGTGAGTCGACTCCGGGACTGATAAATGAGCAGTTCTTC. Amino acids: CAISESTPGLINEQFF.

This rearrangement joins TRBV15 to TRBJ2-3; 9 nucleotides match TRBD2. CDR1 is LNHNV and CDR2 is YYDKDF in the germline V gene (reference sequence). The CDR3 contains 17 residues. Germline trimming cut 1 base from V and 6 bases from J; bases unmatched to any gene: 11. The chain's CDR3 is CATSRGAGGTFGDTQYF. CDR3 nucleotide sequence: TGTGCCACCAGCAGAGGAGCGGGAGGCACCTTTGGGGATACGCAGTATTTT.

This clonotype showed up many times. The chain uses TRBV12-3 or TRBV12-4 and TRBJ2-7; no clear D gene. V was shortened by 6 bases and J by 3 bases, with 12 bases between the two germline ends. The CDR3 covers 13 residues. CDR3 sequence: CASSPTHVYEQYF. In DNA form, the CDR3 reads TGTGCCAGCAGCCCTACCCACGTCTACGAGCAGTACTTC.

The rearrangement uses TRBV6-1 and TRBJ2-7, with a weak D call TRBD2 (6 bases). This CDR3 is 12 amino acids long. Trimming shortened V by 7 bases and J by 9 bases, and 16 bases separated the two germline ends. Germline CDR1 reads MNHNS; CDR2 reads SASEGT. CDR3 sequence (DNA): TGTGCCAGCACGGGACTTGGGGATGGGCAGTACTTC. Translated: CASTGLGDGQYF.

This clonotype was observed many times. CDR3 in amino acids: CSARDEAFALSGTEAFF. The CDR3 region has the DNA TGCAGTGCTAGAGATGAGGCTTTCGCTCTATCGGGGACTGAAGCTTTCTTT. The J gene is TRBJ1-1, the V gene TRBV20-1; D ambiguous. Germline CDR1 is DFQATT and CDR2 is SNEGSKA (reference sequence). This CDR3 has 17 amino acids. With 0 bases removed from V and 5 bases from J, the gap between germline ends came to 22 bases.

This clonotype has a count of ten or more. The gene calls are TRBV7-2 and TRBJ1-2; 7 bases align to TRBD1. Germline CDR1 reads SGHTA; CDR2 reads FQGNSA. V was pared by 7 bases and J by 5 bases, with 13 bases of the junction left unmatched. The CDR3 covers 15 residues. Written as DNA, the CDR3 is TGTGCCAGCACCCCATTAGCCGCAGGGGGGTATGGCTACACCTTC. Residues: CASTPLAAGGYGYTF.

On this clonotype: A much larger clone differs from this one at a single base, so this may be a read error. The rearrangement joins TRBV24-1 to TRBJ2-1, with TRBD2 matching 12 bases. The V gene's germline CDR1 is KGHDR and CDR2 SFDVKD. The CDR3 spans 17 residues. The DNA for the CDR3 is TGTGCCACCAGTGATTCCAGACTAGCGGGGGTCTACAATAAGCAGTTCTTC. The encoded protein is CATSDSRLAGVYNKQFF.

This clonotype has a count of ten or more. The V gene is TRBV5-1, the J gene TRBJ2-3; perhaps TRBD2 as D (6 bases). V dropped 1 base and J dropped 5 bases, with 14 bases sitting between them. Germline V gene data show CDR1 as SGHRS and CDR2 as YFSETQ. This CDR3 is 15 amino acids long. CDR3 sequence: CASSLSGQAGDTQYF. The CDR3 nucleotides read TGCGCCAGCAGCTTGAGCGGGCAGGCGGGAGATACGCAGTATTTT. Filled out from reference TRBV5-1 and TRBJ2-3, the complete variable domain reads KAGVTQTPRYLIKTRGQQVTLSCSPISGHRSVSWYQQTPGQGLQFLFEYFSETQRNKGNFPGRFSGRQFSNSRSEMNVSTLELGDSALYLCASSLSGQAGDTQYFGPGTRLTVL.

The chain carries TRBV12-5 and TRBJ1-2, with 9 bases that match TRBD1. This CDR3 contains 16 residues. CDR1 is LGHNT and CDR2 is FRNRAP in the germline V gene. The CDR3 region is CAATPDRGRFDYGYTF. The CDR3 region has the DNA TGTGCCGCAACCCCGGACAGGGGCCGGTTTGACTATGGCTACACCTTC.

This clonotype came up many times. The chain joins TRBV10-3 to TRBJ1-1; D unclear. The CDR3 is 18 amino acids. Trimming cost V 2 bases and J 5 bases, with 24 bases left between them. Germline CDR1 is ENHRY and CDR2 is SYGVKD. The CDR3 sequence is CAISEPCRTCSGYTEAFF. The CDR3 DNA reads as TGTGCCATCAGTGAGCCATGTCGGACGTGCTCGGGGTATACTGAAGCTTTCTTT.

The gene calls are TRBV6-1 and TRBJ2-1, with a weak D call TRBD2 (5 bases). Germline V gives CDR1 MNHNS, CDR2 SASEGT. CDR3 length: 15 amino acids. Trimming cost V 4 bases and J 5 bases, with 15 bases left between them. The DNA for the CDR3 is TGTGCCAGCAGTGGGGCCGGGCCAGCGGACAATGAGCAGTTCTTC. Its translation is CASSGAGPADNEQFF.

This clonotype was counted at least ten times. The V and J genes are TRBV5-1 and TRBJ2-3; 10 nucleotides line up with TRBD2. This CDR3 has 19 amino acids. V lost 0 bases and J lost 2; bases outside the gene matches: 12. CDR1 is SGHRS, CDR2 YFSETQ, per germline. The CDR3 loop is CASSLEASGSSGPTDTQYF. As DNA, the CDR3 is TGCGCCAGCAGCTTGGAGGCTAGCGGGAGTAGTGGACCCACAGATACGCAGTATTTT.

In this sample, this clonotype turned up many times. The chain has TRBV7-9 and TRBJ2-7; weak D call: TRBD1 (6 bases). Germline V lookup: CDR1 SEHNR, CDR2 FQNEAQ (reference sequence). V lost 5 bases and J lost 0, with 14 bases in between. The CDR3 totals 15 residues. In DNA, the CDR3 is TGTGCCAGCAGCCCGCGGCAGGGGAGCTCCTACGAGCAGTACTTC. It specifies CASSPRQGSSYEQYF. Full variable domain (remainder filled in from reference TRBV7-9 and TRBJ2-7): DTGVSQNPRHKITKRGQNVTFRCDPISEHNRLYWYRQTLGQGPEFLTYFQNEAQLEKSRLLSDRFSAERPKGSFSTLEIQRTEQGDSAMYLCASSPRQGSSYEQYFGPGTRLTVT.

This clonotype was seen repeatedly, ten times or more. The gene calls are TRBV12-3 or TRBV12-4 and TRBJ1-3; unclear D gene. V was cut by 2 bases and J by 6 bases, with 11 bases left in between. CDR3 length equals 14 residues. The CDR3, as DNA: TGTGCCAGCAGTTTATCTGGGCTGGAAAACACCATATATTTT. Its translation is CASSLSGLENTIYF.

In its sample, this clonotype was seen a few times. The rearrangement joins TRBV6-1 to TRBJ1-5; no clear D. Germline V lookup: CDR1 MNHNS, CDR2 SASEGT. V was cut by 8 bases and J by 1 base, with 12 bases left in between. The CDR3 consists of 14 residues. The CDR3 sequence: CASGHGGSNQPQHF. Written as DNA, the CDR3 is TGTGCCAGCGGGCATGGTGGCAGCAATCAGCCCCAGCATTTT.

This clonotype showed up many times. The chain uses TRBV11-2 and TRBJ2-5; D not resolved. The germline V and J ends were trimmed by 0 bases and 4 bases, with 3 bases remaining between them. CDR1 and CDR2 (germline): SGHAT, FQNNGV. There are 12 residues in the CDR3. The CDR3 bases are TGTGCCAGCAGCTTAGAAGCAGAGACCCAGTACTTC. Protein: CASSLEAETQYF.

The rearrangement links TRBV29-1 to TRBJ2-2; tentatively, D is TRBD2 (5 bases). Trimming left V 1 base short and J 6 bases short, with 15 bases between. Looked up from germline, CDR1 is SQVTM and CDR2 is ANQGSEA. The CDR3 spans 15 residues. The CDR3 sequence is CSVEAGFGSSGELFF. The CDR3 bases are TGCAGCGTTGAAGCGGGGTTCGGAAGCTCCGGGGAGCTGTTTTTT.